Listed here is a single T cell receptor beta chain. These data belong to a study of blood T cell repertoires in COVID-19. Overall study: Spain, Italy and the United States supplied samples that represented acute and convalescent COVID-19. T cells, B-cell-depleted T cells, or PBMCs supplied cDNA or gDNA.

In the authors' methods: Estimation of nucleated cell counts was performed using reference gene primer amplification. Some clones are missing from TCRdb's copy, which holds only in-frame ones; the method was immunoSEQ multiplex PCR. The V and J calls and the clone size are those of that table, but D and trimming were determined from the DNA. The sample holds some 110,000 clones, 60% to 85% seen once. J gave up 1 base and V 3 bases, and 2 bases lay outside the gene matches. CDR1 and CDR2 from the germline V gene are MNHEY and SMNVEV (reference sequence). The CDR3 extends over 14 amino acids. The material sequenced was peripheral blood. This rearrangement joins TRBV27 to TRBJ2-5; TRBD2 agrees at 7 bases. This receptor was taken from a man aged 65 to 79 with acute or convalescent COVID-19. This chain's CDR3 is CASSFLAAQETQYF. CDR3 bases: TGTGCCAGCAGTTTTCTAGCGGCCCAAGAGACCCAGTACTTC.